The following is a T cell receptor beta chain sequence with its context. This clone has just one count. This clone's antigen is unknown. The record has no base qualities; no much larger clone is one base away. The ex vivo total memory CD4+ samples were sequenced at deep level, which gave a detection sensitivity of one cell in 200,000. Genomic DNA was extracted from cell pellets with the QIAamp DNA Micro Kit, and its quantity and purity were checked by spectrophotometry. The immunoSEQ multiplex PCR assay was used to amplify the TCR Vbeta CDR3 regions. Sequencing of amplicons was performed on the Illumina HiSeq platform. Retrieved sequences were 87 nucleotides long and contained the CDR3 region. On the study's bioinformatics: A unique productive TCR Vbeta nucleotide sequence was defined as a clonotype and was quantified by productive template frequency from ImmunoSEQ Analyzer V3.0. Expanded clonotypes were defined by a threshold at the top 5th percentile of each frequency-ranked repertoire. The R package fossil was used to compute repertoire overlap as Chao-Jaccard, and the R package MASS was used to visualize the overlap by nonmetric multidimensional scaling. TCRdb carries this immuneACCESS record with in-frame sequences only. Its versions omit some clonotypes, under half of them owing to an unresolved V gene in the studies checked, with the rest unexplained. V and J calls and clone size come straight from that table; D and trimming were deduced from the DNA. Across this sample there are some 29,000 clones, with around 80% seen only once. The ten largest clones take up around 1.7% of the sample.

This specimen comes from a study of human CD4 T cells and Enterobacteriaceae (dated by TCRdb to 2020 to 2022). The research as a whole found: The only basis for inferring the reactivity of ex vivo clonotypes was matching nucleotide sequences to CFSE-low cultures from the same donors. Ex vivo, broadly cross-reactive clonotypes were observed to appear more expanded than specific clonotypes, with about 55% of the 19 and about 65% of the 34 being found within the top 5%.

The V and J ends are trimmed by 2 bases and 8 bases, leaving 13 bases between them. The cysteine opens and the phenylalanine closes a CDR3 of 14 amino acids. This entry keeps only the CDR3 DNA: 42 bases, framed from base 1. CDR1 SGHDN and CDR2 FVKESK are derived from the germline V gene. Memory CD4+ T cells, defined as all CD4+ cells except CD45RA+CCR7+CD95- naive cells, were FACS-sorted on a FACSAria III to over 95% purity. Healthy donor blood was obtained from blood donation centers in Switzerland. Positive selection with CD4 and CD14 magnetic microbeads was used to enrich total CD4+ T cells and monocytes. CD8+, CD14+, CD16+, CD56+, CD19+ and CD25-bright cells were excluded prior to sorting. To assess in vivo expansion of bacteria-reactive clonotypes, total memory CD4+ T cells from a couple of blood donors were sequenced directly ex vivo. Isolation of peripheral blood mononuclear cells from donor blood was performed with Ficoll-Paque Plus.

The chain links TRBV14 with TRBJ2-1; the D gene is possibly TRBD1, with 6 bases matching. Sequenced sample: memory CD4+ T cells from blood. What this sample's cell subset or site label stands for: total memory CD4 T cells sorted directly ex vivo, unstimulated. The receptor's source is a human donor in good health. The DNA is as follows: TGTGCCAGCAGCCAATTTCAAACAGGGCATGAGCAGTTCTTC. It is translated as CASSQFQTGHEQFF.